This T cell receptor (beta chain) stems from a study of T-cell memory formation after mild COVID-19. Findings and caveats of the study: From day 15 to 85, contracting clones were balanced between CD4 and CD8, whereas later expanders leaned toward CD4+. Cross-reactive memory apparently joined, as some responding clones appeared in pre-infection memory.

This clonotype was observed a few times. Its matching antigen is unknown. TCRdb redid the calling of the 5' RACE reads with MiXCR, one entry per CDR3 protein. The top ten clones hold roughly two fifths of a sample with tens of thousands of distinct CDR3 sequences, 9.5% to 15% of them seen once. Trimming took off 7 bases at V and 2 bases at J, with 18 bases between the two ends. Germline V gene lookup returns CDR1 SGHRS and CDR2 YFSETQ. This CDR3 region has 15 residues. Sequenced: PBMCs or a T cell subset sorted from them (not recorded which). This chain uses TRBV5-1 with TRBJ2-5, with D possibly TRBD2 on 5 matching bases. This receptor was taken from a man between 18 and 35 years old who had mild COVID-19 (a few samples of this study predate the infection). Cell type and time point are not known. CDR3 DNA: TGCGCCAGCGCTCGACGGGGTGGATTACAAGAGACCCAGTACTTC. As protein: CASARRGGLQETQYF.